This T cell receptor (beta chain) derives from a study of blood T cell repertoires in COVID-19. Study-level information: Sites in the United States, Italy and Spain provided acute and convalescent COVID-19 samples.

Libraries were prepared by immunoSEQ multiplex PCR; TCRdb keeps only in-frame clonotypes and omits some of them. The sample records roughly 400,000 clones, roughly 91% being singletons. Regarding this clone: The same CDR3 is also encoded by other DNA sequences in this sample.

Participants spanned ages about 18 to 100 years and resided in 20 to 25 US areas. Two negative PCRs, clearance, or symptom resolution characterized the recovered Cohort 3 donors. Germline loops: CDR1 SGHTA, CDR2 FQGNSA. V gave up 3 bases and J gave up 5 bases, with 10 bases separating them. The CDR3 runs 13 residues. Sequencing input: PBMCs or T cells enriched from blood (not recorded which). This rearrangement joins TRBV7-2 to TRBJ1-1, with D uncertain. This receptor was obtained from a man between 18 and 35 years old who had recovered from COVID-19. CDR3 nucleotide sequence: TGTGCCAGCAGCTTTCTCGGAGGGACTGAAGCTTTCTTT. Protein: CASSFLGGTEAFF.